These T cell receptor beta chains were read from a single sample in a study of T cell responses to AZD1222 COVID-19 vaccine. Produced via immunoSEQ multiplex PCR; TCRdb's table is partial and in-frame only. This sample has 70,000 to 90,000 clones; 86% occur once, and the top ten carry more than 8.5%. The sequenced sample was peripheral blood, obtained on day 0 of AZD1222 vaccination. Receptors were obtained from an adult in good health. Both conserved end residues are trimmed from each CDR3. The order of the fields is J gene, V gene, CDR3 length, CDR3 protein.

>TRBJ2-1|TRBV28|15
ASSRFYSGSRYNEQF
>TRBJ1-4|TRBV18|12
ASTLRLRGEKLF
>TRBJ1-1|TRBV15|12
ATSRDPLTGKAF
>TRBJ1-1|TRBV7-9|11
ASSLEGGLEAF
>TRBJ1-2|TRBV6-5|10
ASTTSSRGYT
>TRBJ2-4|TRBV6-2/TRBV6-3|13
ASSRGTGVENIQY
>TRBJ2-3|TRBV15|14
ATSRDRGGLTDTQY
>TRBJ1-3|TRBV10-3|12
AIKVDPSGNTIY
>TRBJ2-2|TRBV28|17
ASSPWGLTSGRMAGELF
>TRBJ1-5|TRBV5-1|13
ASSPQGYGNQPQH
>TRBJ2-1|TRBV11-2|13
ASSTTLGLAGIQF
>TRBJ1-2|TRBV6-5|10
ASSPRRGGYT
>TRBJ2-1|TRBV7-9|15
ASSLGAGLVSYNEQF
>TRBJ2-7|TRBV29-1|9
SVASRYEQY
>TRBJ1-5|TRBV14|12
ASSQVLRHQPQH
>TRBJ2-7|TRBV4-1|13
ASSQGLTQGYEQY
>TRBJ1-4|TRBV6-6|13
ASTRFGQGGEKLF
>TRBJ1-2|TRBV19|11
ASSIRGNYGYT
>TRBJ2-3|TRBV6-5|13
ASTGQGARTDTQY
>TRBJ1-4|TRBV9|15
ASSPEGSSATNEKLF
>TRBJ2-3|TRBV2|9
ASSEGGTQY
>TRBJ2-7|TRBV7-2|12
ASHPRAGSGEQY
>TRBJ2-7|TRBV9|14
ASSVDVQGSSYEQY
>TRBJ1-3|TRBV9|12
ASSGQISGNTIY
>TRBJ2-6|TRBV7-8|15
ASSFGARLSGANVLT
>TRBJ2-7|TRBV4-1|12
ASSQDQGMEEQY
>TRBJ2-3|TRBV28|13
ASSPLAGRGDTQY
>TRBJ1-6|TRBV7-9|11
ASSPGQGTPLH
>TRBJ1-2|TRBV29-1|9
SVGQTDGYT
>TRBJ1-2|TRBV12-3/TRBV12-4|10
ASTLGAAGYT
>TRBJ2-5|TRBV30|9
AWTGRETQY
>TRBJ2-5|TRBV6-5|14
ASSYSFRAVGETQY
>TRBJ2-6|TRBV5-4|12
ASSTTSGANVLT
>TRBJ1-6|TRBV6-6|12
ASMSIRVDFVLH
>TRBJ1-4|TRBV7-8|14
ASSPRVSGANEKLF
>TRBJ2-1|TRBV7-9|15
ASSLGLAGEYIHEQF
>TRBJ2-3|TRBV7-9|14
ASSPGVAGVTDTQY
>TRBJ2-1|TRBV6-5|13
ASRVTTGYYNEQF
>TRBJ2-3|TRBV28|11
ASSSGRGDTQY
>TRBJ1-5|TRBV5-1|13
ASSPQAGQNQPQH